This is a list of T cell receptor beta chains from one sample in a study of T cells expressing NK-cell markers. TCRdb processed the 5' RACE reads again and assigns one entry to each CDR3 protein, with no DNA. Its clone listing holds 500,000 or so distinct CDR3 sequences. The sample was blood T cells: a sorted CD56 or NKG2C T cell subset, CD4+ or CD8+ T cells, or bulk PBMC T cells (not recorded which). Receptors originate from a man in his late teens or twenties in good health. Each CDR3 is given with its conserved first and last residue.

v_call	j_call	cdr3_aa
TRBV7-8	TRBJ2-1	CASRWQREGRGEQFF
TRBV5-1	TRBJ2-6	CASSVTTGVSGANVLTF
TRBV20-1	TRBJ1-3	CSASSGGTGPGNTIYF
TRBV12-3/TRBV12-4	TRBJ2-5	CASSAGDSSQETQYF
TRBV6-1	TRBJ2-1	CASSETYNEQFF
TRBV28	TRBJ2-5	CASRPSGTGSGETQYF
TRBV25-1	TRBJ2-1	CASRARFEQFF
TRBV12-3/TRBV12-4	TRBJ1-5	CASSPYYGTFHNQPQHF
TRBV10-3	TRBJ2-1	CAISSASGIAGNEQFF
TRBV28	TRBJ2-4	CASSLRPSQTGNIQYF
TRBV29-1	TRBJ2-3	CSGIPRGRVDTQYF
TRBV28	TRBJ1-2	CASSPSGEGHGYTF
TRBV7-6	TRBJ2-6	CASSLAPTGGSGANVLTF
TRBV27	TRBJ2-5	CASSFRGALRETQYF
TRBV11-3	TRBJ2-5	CASSLISSETQYF
TRBV4-1	TRBJ1-3	CASSQDVDSGNTIYF
TRBV7-8	TRBJ2-7	CASSFNYEQYF
TRBV24-1	TRBJ2-1	CATSDLVGDRAFF
TRBV4-1	TRBJ2-1	CASSQVAGGMNEQFF
TRBV9	TRBJ2-1	CASSVLTSGSYNEQFF
TRBV12-3/TRBV12-4	TRBJ2-1	CASSTSVNEQFF
TRBV7-6	TRBJ2-7	CASSLSGLAGDYEQYF
TRBV5-5	TRBJ2-3	CASSSGTSGSTDTQYF
TRBV10-3	TRBJ2-1	CAISERGLAGNNEQFF
TRBV30	TRBJ1-2	CAWSVASNYGYTF
TRBV20-1	TRBJ2-3	CSARALAGGGTDTQYF
TRBV6-5	TRBJ2-3	CASKGGTDTQYF
TRBV12-3/TRBV12-4	TRBJ1-6	CASRQDRFNSPLHF
TRBV7-9	TRBJ2-2	CASSLGGGKTGELFF
TRBV13	TRBJ2-5	CASSPRSQGLFLQETQYF
TRBV10-3	TRBJ2-5	CAISEPLGQGAMETQYF
TRBV12-3/TRBV12-4	TRBJ1-6	CASGPSSYNSPLHF